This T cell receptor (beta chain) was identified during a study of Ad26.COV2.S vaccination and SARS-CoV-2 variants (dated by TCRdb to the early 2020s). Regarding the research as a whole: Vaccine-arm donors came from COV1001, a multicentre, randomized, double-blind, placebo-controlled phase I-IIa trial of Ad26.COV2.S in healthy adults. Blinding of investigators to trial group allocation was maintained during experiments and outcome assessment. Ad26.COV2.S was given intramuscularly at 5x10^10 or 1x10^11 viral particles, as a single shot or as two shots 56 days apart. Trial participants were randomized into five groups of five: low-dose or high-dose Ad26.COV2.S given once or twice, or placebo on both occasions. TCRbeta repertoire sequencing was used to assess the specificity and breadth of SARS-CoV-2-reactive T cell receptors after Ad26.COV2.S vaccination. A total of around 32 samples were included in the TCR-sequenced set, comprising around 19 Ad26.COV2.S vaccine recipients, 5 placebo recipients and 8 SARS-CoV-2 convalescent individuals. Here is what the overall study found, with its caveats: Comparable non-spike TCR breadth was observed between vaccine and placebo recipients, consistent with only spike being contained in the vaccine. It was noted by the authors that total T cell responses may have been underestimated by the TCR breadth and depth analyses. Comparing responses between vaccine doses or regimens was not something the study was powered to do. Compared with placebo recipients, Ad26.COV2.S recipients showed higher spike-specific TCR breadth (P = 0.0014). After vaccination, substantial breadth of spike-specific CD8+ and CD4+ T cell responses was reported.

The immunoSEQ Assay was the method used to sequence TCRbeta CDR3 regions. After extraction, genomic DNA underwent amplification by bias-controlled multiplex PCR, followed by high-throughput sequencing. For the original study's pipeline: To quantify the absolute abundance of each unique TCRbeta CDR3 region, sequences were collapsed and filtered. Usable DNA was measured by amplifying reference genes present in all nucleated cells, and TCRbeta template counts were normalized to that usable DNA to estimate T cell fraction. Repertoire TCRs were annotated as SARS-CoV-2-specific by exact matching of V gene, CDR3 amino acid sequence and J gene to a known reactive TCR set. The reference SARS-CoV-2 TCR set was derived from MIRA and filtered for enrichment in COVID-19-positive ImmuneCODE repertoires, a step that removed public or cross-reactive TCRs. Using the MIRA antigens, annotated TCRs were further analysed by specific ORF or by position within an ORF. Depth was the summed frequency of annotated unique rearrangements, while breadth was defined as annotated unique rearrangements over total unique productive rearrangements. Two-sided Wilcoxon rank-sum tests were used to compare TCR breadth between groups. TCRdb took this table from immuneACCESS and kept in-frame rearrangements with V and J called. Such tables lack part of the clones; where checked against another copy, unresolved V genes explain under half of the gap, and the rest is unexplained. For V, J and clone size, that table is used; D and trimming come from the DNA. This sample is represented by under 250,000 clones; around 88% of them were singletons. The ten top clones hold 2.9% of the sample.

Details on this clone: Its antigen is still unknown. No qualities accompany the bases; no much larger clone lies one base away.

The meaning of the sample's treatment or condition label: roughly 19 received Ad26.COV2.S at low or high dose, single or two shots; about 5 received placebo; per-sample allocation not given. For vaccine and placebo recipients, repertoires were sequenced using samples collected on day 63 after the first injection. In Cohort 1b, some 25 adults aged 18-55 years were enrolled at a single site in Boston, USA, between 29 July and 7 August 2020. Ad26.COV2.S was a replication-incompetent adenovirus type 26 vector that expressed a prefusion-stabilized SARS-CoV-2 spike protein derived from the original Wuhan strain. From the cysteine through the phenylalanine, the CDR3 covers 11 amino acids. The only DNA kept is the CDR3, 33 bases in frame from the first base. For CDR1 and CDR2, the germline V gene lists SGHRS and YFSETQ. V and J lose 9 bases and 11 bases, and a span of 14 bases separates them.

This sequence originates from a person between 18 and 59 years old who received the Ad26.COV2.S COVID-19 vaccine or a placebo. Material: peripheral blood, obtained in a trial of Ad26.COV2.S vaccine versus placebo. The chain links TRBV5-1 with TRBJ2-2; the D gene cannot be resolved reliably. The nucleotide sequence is TGCGCCAAAGGGTGGGCGGCCGAGCTGTTTTTT. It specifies CAKGWAAELFF. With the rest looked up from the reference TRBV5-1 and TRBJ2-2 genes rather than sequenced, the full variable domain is KAGVTQTPRYLIKTRGQQVTLSCSPISGHRSVSWYQQTPGQGLQFLFEYFSETQRNKGNFPGRFSGRQFSNSRSEMNVSTLELGDSALYLCAKGWAAELFFGEGSRLTVL.